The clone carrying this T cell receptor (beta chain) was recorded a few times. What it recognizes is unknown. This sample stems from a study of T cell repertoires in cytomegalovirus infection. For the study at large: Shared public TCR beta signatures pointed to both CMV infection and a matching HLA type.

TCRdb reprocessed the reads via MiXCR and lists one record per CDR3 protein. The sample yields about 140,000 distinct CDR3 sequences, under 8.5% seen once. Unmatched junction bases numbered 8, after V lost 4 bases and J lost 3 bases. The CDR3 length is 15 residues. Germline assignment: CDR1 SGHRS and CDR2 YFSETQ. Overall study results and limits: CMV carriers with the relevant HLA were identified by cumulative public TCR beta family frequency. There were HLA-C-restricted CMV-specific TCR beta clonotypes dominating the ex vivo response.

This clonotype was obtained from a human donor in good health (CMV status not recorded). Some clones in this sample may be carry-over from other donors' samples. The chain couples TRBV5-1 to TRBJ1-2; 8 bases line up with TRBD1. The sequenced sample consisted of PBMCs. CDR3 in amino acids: CASSVWTGNDYGYTF. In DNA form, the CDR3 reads TGCGCCAGCAGCGTATGGACAGGGAATGACTATGGCTACACCTTC.